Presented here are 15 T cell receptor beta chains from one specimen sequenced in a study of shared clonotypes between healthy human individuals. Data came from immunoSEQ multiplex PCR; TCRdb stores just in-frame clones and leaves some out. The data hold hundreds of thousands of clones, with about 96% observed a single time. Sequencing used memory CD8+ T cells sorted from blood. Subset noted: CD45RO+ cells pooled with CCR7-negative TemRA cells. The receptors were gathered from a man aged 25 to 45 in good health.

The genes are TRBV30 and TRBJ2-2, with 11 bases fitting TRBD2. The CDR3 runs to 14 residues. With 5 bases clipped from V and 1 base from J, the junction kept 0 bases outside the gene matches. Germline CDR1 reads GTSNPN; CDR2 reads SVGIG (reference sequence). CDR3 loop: CAWGTSGNTGELFF. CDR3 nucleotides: TGTGCCTGGGGGACTAGCGGGAACACCGGGGAGCTGTTTTTT. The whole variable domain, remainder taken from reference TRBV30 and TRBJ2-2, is SQTIHQWPATLVQPVGSPLSLECTVEGTSNPNLYWYRQAAGRGLQLLFYSVGIGQISSEVPQNLSASRPQDRQFILSSKKLLLSDSGFYLCAWGTSGNTGELFFGEGSRLTVL.

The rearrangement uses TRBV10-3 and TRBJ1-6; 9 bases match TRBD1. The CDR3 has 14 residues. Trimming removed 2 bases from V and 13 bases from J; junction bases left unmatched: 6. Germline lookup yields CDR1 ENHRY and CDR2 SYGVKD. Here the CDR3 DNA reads TGTGCCATCAGTGAGGGACAGGGGAGGAATCCCCTCCACTTT. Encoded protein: CAISEGQGRNPLHF.

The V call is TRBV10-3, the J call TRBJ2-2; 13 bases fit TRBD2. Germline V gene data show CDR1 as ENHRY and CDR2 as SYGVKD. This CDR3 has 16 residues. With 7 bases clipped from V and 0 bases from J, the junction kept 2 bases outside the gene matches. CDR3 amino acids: CAITGTSGTNTGELFF. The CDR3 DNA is TGTGCCATCACCGGGACTAGCGGGACGAACACCGGGGAGCTGTTTTTT.

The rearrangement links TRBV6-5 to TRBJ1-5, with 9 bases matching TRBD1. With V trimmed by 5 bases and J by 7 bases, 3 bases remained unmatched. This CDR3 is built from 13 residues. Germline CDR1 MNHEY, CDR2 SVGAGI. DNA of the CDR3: TGTGCCAGCAGTGGAGACAGGGGGCAGCCCCAGCATTTT. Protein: CASSGDRGQPQHF.

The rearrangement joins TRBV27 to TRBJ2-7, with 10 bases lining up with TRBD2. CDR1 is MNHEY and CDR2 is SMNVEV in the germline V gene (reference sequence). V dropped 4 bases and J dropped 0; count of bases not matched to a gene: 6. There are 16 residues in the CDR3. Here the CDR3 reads CASSYTSGTGSYEQYF. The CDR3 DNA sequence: TGTGCCAGCAGTTATACTAGCGGGACAGGCTCCTACGAGCAGTACTTC.

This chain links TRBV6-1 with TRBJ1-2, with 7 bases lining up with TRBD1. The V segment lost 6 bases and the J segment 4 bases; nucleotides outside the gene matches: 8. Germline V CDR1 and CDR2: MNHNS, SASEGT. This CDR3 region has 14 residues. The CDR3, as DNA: TGTGCCAGCAGAAACAGGGGACAATTCTATGGCTACACCTTC. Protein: CASRNRGQFYGYTF.

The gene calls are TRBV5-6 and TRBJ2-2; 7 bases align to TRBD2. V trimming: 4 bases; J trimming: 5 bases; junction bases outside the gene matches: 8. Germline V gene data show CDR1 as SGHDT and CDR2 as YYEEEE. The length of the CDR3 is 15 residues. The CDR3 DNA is TGTGCCAGCAGCCGACTAGCCCTCGTAACCGGGGAGCTGTTTTTT. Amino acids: CASSRLALVTGELFF. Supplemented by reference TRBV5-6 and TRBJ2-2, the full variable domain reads DAGVTQSPTHLIKTRGQQVTLRCSPKSGHDTVSWYQQALGQGPQFIFQYYEEEERQRGNFPDRFSGHQFPNYSSELNVNALLLGDSALYLCASSRLALVTGELFFGEGSRLTVL.

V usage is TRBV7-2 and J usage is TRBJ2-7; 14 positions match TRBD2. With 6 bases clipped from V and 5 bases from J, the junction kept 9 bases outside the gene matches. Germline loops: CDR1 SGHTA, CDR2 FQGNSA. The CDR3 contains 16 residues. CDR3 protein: CASRTGLAGDGHEQYF. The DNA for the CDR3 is TGTGCCAGCAGAACGGGACTAGCGGGAGACGGACACGAGCAGTACTTC.

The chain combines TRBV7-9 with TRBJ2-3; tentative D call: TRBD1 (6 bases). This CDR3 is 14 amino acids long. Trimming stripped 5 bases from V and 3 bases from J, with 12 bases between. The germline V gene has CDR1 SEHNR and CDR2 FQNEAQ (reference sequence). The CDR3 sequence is CASSPRQGTDTQYF. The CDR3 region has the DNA TGTGCCAGCAGCCCAAGGCAGGGGACAGATACGCAGTATTTT.

The CDR3 reads CAISTGTKETQYF. CDR3 nucleotides: TGTGCCATCAGTACCGGGACAAAAGAGACCCAGTACTTC. V is TRBV10-3 and J is TRBJ2-5, with a tentative D call TRBD1 (6 bases). The CDR3 runs to 13 residues. CDR1 ENHRY and CDR2 SYGVKD come from the germline V gene. V shed 5 bases and J shed 3 bases, with 10 bases lying between them.

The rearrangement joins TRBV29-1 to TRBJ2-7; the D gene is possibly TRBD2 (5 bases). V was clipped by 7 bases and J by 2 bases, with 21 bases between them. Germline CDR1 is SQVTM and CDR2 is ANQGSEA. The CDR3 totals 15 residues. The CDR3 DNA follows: TGCAGCGCCCAACTAGGAGCAGACTTTACCTACGAGCAGTACTTC. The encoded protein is CSAQLGADFTYEQYF.

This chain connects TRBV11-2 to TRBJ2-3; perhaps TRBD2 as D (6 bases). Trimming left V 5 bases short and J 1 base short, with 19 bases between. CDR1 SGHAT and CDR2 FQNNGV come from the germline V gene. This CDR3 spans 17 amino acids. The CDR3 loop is CASSHYIGGSRTDTQYF. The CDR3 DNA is TGTGCCAGCAGCCACTATATTGGGGGGTCCCGCACAGATACGCAGTATTTT.

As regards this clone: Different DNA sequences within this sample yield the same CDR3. The CDR3 protein is CASSLVAGGSYEQYF. CDR3 nucleotides: TGTGCCAGCAGCTTAGTCGCGGGAGGGTCCTACGAGCAGTACTTC. The chain is built from TRBV7-8 and TRBJ2-7; 9 bases agree with TRBD2. Germline CDR1 SGHVS, CDR2 FQNEAQ. Unmatched junction bases numbered 2, after V lost 1 base and J lost 1 base. The CDR3 consists of 15 residues.

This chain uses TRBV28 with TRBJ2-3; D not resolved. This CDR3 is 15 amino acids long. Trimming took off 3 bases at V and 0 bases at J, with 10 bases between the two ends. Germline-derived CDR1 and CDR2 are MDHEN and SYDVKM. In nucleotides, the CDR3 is TGTGCCAGCAGTTTCAGCTCCGTTAGCACAGATACGCAGTATTTT. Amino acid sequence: CASSFSSVSTDTQYF.

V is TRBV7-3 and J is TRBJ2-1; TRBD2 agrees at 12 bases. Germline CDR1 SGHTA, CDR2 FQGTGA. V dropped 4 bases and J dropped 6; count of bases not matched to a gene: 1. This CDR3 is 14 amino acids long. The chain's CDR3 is CASSSSGRVNEQFF. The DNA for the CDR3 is TGTGCCAGCAGCTCTAGCGGGAGGGTCAATGAGCAGTTCTTC.